This TCR beta chain was retrieved from a study of blood T cells in healthy people across ages. Overall study findings and caveats: Per million T cells, the diversity of TCR beta decreased roughly linearly as age advanced. Higher diversity, along with more naive CD4+ cells, distinguished long-lived donors from aged donors.

A second roughly 6 to 12 cycle PCR used barcoded and J-beta primers. Researchers report that a template-switch adaptor with 12 random nucleotides tagged each cDNA molecule. TCRdb re-derived calls from the 5' RACE reads in MiXCR, one entry per CDR3 protein. The repertoire holds about 1.1 million distinct CDR3 sequences, with 35% to 40% as singletons. The table lists this clonotype with many counts. Its antigen is not known. The source material was blood. The sequence was collected from a man younger than 35 in good health.

In DNA, the CDR3 is TGTGCCAGCAGCCACATGGGGAGGTCGAATGGCTACACCTTC. Protein product: CASSHMGRSNGYTF. The V and J genes are TRBV4-2 and TRBJ1-2; no clear D. Trimming left V 3 bases short and J 6 bases short, with 14 bases between. Germline V lookup: CDR1 LGHNA, CDR2 YNFKEQ. The CDR3 sequence is 14 residues long.